Presented here are 19 T cell receptor beta chains from one specimen sequenced in a study of monozygotic twins with inflammatory bowel disease. TCRdb re-called the 5' RACE reads and catalogs CDR3 proteins one per entry, DNA excluded. The ten most abundant clones cover 2.5% to 3% of a sample with around 370,000 distinct CDR3 sequences. Source material: blood. All receptors derive from a human donor with ulcerative colitis or Crohn's disease, or a healthy co-twin of an affected twin (not recorded which).

The rearrangement uses TRBV4-3 and TRBJ1-3; there is no DNA to check the TCRdb D call of TRBD1. The CDR3 has 17 residues. CDR1 and CDR2 from the germline V gene are LGHNA and YSLEER. The CDR3 sequence: CASSQDITGASGNTIYF.

The chain recombines TRBV28 with TRBJ2-1; TCRdb's D call of TRBD1 is untestable without DNA. This CDR3 spans 15 amino acids. CDR1 and CDR2 (germline): MDHEN, SYDVKM. CDR3 sequence reads: CASSEGQGARNEQFF.

The chain couples TRBV7-9 to TRBJ2-7; absent DNA, TCRdb's TRBD1 call cannot be checked. This CDR3 is built from 15 residues. Germline V gene lookup returns CDR1 SEHNR and CDR2 FQNEAQ (reference sequence). The CDR3 protein is CASSLGGGPDYEQYF. The entire variable domain, with the rest obtained from reference TRBV7-9 and TRBJ2-7, is as follows: DTGVSQNPRHKITKRGQNVTFRCDPISEHNRLYWYRQTLGQGPEFLTYFQNEAQLEKSRLLSDRFSAERPKGSFSTLEIQRTEQGDSAMYLCASSLGGGPDYEQYFGPGTRLTVT.

This chain joins TRBV3-1 and TRBJ2-3; TCRdb's assignment of TRBD1 cannot be checked, as there is no DNA. CDR1 and CDR2 (germline): LGHDT, YNNKEL (reference sequence). The CDR3 contains 12 residues. The CDR3 is CASGGGGNTQYF.

The chain combines TRBV12-3 or TRBV12-4 with TRBJ2-4; without DNA, the TCRdb call of TRBD1 cannot be checked. This CDR3 is 15 amino acids long. The CDR3 sequence is CASTPGVLAKNIQYF.

The chain couples TRBV5-1 to TRBJ2-7; TCRdb proposes TRBD2, but this gene call is untestable without DNA. Germline V gene sequence: CDR1 SGHRS, CDR2 YFSETQ. The length of the CDR3 is 14 residues. The CDR3 region is CASREAGGPYEQYF.

The rearrangement joins TRBV5-4 to TRBJ1-2; TCRdb names TRBD1, which stays unverified in the absence of DNA. CDR1 is SGHNT and CDR2 is YYREEE in the germline V gene (reference sequence). This CDR3 has 17 amino acids. The chain's CDR3 is CASSHEMTRSRVGGYTF.

The chain recombines TRBV28 with TRBJ2-6. The CDR3 has 15 amino acids. Germline loops: CDR1 MDHEN, CDR2 SYDVKM. The CDR3 sequence: CASSRGYSGANVLTF.

The rearrangement joins TRBV3-1 to TRBJ1-5; TCRdb gives TRBD1 as the D gene, but with no DNA this cannot be confirmed. Germline V CDR1 and CDR2: LGHDT, YNNKEL (reference sequence). The CDR3 contains 14 residues. CDR3 in amino acids: CASSRDRGGTPQHF.

CDR3: CASPPGTGESTGELFF. The rearrangement uses TRBV12-3 or TRBV12-4 and TRBJ2-2; there is no DNA to check the TCRdb D call of TRBD1. The CDR3 contains 16 residues.

This chain links TRBV6-1 with TRBJ2-2; absent DNA, TCRdb's TRBD1 call cannot be checked. CDR1 MNHNS and CDR2 SASEGT come from the germline V gene. This CDR3 region has 13 residues. The CDR3 sequence is CASIPQGTGELFF.

J is TRBJ2-7 and V is TRBV14; as DNA is missing, the TRBD1 call by TCRdb cannot be tested. In germline, CDR1 is SGHDN, CDR2 FVKESK. CDR3 length: 13 residues. CDR3: CASSQRAGDEQYF.

The chain recombines TRBV6-2 or TRBV6-3 with TRBJ2-7; TCRdb indicates TRBD1, and absent DNA this call remains unverified. The CDR3 extends over 12 amino acids. Germline V gives CDR1 MNHEY, CDR2 SVGEGT. CDR3 sequence: CASRWTGTEQYF.

The chain's CDR3 is CASSLTPGGSLSYEQYF. The V call is TRBV4-1, the J call TRBJ2-7; absent DNA, TCRdb's TRBD1 call cannot be checked. Germline-derived CDR1 and CDR2 are MGHRA and YSYEKL. The CDR3 covers 17 residues.

The chain is built from TRBV7-3 and TRBJ1-6; the TCRdb call, TRBD1, lacks DNA for checking. Germline V CDR1 and CDR2: SGHTA, FQGTGA. The CDR3 loop spans 13 amino acids. The CDR3 loop reads CASSFAGSSPLHF.

The chain links TRBV30 to TRBJ1-2. This CDR3 is built from 11 residues. From germline, CDR1 is GTSNPN and CDR2 SVGIG (reference sequence). CDR3 amino acids: CAWSVSTLPNF.

The chain recombines TRBV20-1 with TRBJ2-1; without DNA, the TCRdb call of TRBD2 cannot be checked. The CDR3 length is 13 residues. The germline gives CDR1 DFQATT, CDR2 SNEGSKA (reference sequence). CDR3 protein: CSARASGNNEQFF.

V usage is TRBV3-1 and J usage is TRBJ2-3; TCRdb lists TRBD2, though no DNA is available to test this call. Germline CDR1 and CDR2: LGHDT and YNNKEL (reference sequence). The CDR3 is made up of 17 amino acids. Here the CDR3 reads CASSQDNWASGGDTQYF.

The CDR3 reads CASSPTRNEQYF. The rearrangement links TRBV7-6 to TRBJ2-7. CDR3 size: 12 residues. CDR1 and CDR2 (germline): SGHVS, FNYEAQ.